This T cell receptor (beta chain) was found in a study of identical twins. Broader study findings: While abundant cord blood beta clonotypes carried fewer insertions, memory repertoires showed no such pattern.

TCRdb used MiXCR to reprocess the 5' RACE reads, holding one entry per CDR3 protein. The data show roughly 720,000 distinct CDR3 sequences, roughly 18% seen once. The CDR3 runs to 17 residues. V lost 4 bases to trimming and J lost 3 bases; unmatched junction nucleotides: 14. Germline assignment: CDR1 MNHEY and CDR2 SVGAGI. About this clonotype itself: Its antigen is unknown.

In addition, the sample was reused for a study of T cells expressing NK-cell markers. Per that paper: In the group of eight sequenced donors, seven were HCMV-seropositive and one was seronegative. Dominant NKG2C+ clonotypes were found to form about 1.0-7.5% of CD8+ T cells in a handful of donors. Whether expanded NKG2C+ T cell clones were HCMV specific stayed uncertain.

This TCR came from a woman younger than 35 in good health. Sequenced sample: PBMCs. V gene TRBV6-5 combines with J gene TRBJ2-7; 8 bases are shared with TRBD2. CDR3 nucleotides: TGTGCCAGCAGTTTACGGCGAGGTAGCGGGAACCACTACGAGCAGTACTTC. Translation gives CASSLRRGSGNHYEQYF.